The 9 T cell receptor beta chains presented below share a single source sample, sequenced in a study of blood T cell repertoires in COVID-19. The table came from immunoSEQ multiplex PCR; TCRdb's copy has only in-frame clones and leaves some out. Here the sample spans about 300,000 clones, more than 70% being singletons. The sample was peripheral blood. Receptors were obtained from a woman between 45 and 65 years old with acute or convalescent COVID-19.

The chain employs TRBV6-5 and TRBJ2-7; 10 nucleotides agree with TRBD2. CDR1 is MNHEY and CDR2 is SVGAGI in the germline V gene. The CDR3 loop spans 13 amino acids. V was pared by 9 bases and J by 0 bases, with 2 bases of the junction left unmatched. Written as DNA, the CDR3 is TGTGCCAGTACTAGCGGGGTCTCCTACGAGCAGTACTTC. Translating it yields CASTSGVSYEQYF.

This clone was found once. This rearrangement joins TRBV11-2 to TRBJ2-1; 9 bases fit TRBD2. The germline gives CDR1 SGHAT, CDR2 FQNNGV. This CDR3 has 16 residues. After removal of 0 bases from V and 8 bases from J, the junction contained 8 bases not matched to a gene. The CDR3 DNA is TGTGCCAGCAGCTTAGATCTAGCGGGAATGGTAGATGAGCAGTTCTTC. Protein product: CASSLDLAGMVDEQFF.

This rearrangement joins TRBV5-1 to TRBJ1-1, with TRBD1 matching over 7 bases. The ends lost 2 bases at V and 0 bases at J; junction bases unmatched: 4. The V gene's germline CDR1 is SGHRS and CDR2 YFSETQ. The CDR3 extends over 15 amino acids. The CDR3 bases are TGCGCCAGCAGCTTAACACAGGGGTTGAACACTGAAGCTTTCTTT. It yields the protein CASSLTQGLNTEAFF.

This clone was seen only a few times. The V and J genes are TRBV6-5 and TRBJ1-1; 10 positions match TRBD1. Germline V CDR1 and CDR2: MNHEY, SVGAGI. This CDR3 has 15 amino acids. V gave up 5 bases and J gave up 0 bases; unmatched junction bases: 3. The CDR3 DNA reads TGTGCCAGCAGTCGAGACAGGGGGCTGAACACTGAAGCTTTCTTT. It encodes CASSRDRGLNTEAFF.

Note on this clone: Relative to the germline gene, one junction end is altered; a read error may explain this. J is TRBJ2-1 and V is TRBV27; 10 nucleotides align to TRBD2. Germline V gene data show CDR1 as MNHEY and CDR2 as SMNVEV (reference sequence). This CDR3 comprises 16 residues. As DNA, the CDR3 is TGTGTCAGCAGTTTATCCCTAGCGGGGGCCTACAATGAGCAGTTCTTC. Amino acid sequence: CVSSLSLAGAYNEQFF.

The chain is built from TRBV6-6 and TRBJ2-7; 9 bases map to TRBD1. CDR3 length: 15 amino acids. Germline V CDR1 and CDR2: MNHNY, SVGAGI (reference sequence). V gave up 7 bases and J gave up 0 bases; unmatched junction bases: 7. CDR3 region: CASKLMTGGSYEQYF. As DNA, the CDR3 is TGTGCCAGCAAACTAATGACAGGGGGCTCCTACGAGCAGTACTTC.

V usage is TRBV7-3 and J usage is TRBJ2-3, with D perhaps TRBD1 (6 bases). The V end lost 3 bases, the J end lost 0 bases, and 13 bases lay between the germline ends. This CDR3 region has 16 residues. The germline CDR1 and CDR2 sequences are SGHTA and FQGTGA. The CDR3 DNA is TGTGCCAGCAGCTTCCTCGACAGGTCTAGCACAGATACGCAGTATTTT. This sequence encodes CASSFLDRSSTDTQYF.

The chain recombines TRBV5-8 with TRBJ2-1, with D uncertain. V was clipped by 0 bases and J by 6 bases, with 7 bases between them. Germline CDR1 is SGHTS and CDR2 is YDEGEE. This CDR3 comprises 13 residues. CDR3 protein: CASSLGLLNEQFF. The CDR3 DNA sequence: TGTGCCAGCAGCTTGGGGCTCCTCAATGAGCAGTTCTTC.

The V gene is TRBV5-1, the J gene TRBJ2-1, with 12 bases matching TRBD2. J was trimmed by 10 bases and V by 0 bases; bases with no gene match: 11. The CDR3 has 17 amino acids. Germline lookup yields CDR1 SGHRS and CDR2 YFSETQ. CDR3 loop: CASSLGPTSGRTKEQFF. DNA for the CDR3: TGCGCCAGCAGCTTGGGTCCGACTAGCGGGAGAACTAAGGAGCAGTTCTTC.